These 21 T cell receptor beta chains were sequenced from one sample in a study of sequential checkpoint blockade in melanoma. The treatment: randomized to nivolumab then ipilimumab (arm A) or the reverse (arm B). TCRdb's copy holds only in-frame clones and misses some; the assay was immunoSEQ multiplex PCR. This table has approximately 20,000 clones, approximately 73% appearing once. Sample: CD8+ T cells sorted from blood (inferred from file names), taken from a patient given nivolumab and ipilimumab in sequence. The receptors shown here come from a human donor with melanoma.

The gene calls are TRBV6-1 and TRBJ2-7, with a weak D call TRBD2 (8 bases). The V and J ends lost 5 bases and 2 bases respectively, with 16 bases between them. The CDR3 runs to 15 residues. Germline V gene lookup returns CDR1 MNHNS and CDR2 SASEGT. The CDR3: CASSPGGGQTYEQYF. The CDR3 DNA follows: TGTGCCAGCAGTCCGGGGGGGGGACAGACCTACGAGCAGTACTTC.

The chain uses TRBV4-2 and TRBJ2-7; D remains ambiguous. V shed 0 bases and J shed 2 bases, with 17 bases lying between them. Germline CDR1 reads LGHNA; CDR2 reads YNFKEQ. The length of the CDR3 is 17 residues. The CDR3 spells CASSQDPARYRAYEQYF. CDR3 coding DNA: TGTGCCAGCAGCCAAGACCCAGCGCGGTACCGTGCCTACGAGCAGTACTTC.

This clone has more than one count but fewer than ten. The J gene is TRBJ2-7, the V gene TRBV11-2; tentative D call: TRBD2 (5 bases). V was pared by 1 base and J by 3 bases, with 10 bases between. Germline CDR1 reads SGHAT; CDR2 reads FQNNGV. This CDR3 contains 14 residues. CDR3 in DNA: TGTGCCAGCAGCTTAGGGAGGAGCCACTACGAGCAGTACTTC. Its protein is CASSLGRSHYEQYF.

This clone was seen a handful of times. The chain links TRBV7-9 to TRBJ2-2, with 8 bases matching TRBD1. V lost 2 bases to trimming and J lost 0 bases; unmatched junction nucleotides: 2. The CDR3 is made up of 16 amino acids. The germline V gene has CDR1 SEHNR and CDR2 FQNEAQ (reference sequence). Written as DNA, the CDR3 is TGTGCCAGCAGCTTAAGACAGGGGACGAACACCGGGGAGCTGTTTTTT. Protein: CASSLRQGTNTGELFF.

This chain links TRBV11-3 with TRBJ1-2; 9 bases agree with TRBD1. V lost 3 bases and J lost 0; bases outside the gene matches: 5. This CDR3 region has 16 residues. CDR1 and CDR2 (germline): SGHNT, YENEEA. The CDR3 bases are TGTGCCAGCAGCTTTACAGGGGGCGCCGCTAACTATGGCTACACCTTC. Translation: CASSFTGGAANYGYTF.

V gene TRBV19 combines with J gene TRBJ2-7, with 8 nucleotides matching TRBD1. The V gene's germline CDR1 is LNHDA and CDR2 SQIVND (reference sequence). The CDR3 totals 15 residues. The J segment lost 3 bases and the V segment lost 1 base, leaving 5 bases of the junction unmatched. The CDR3 loop is CASSIGTGKFYEQYF. DNA for the CDR3: TGTGCCAGTAGTATAGGGACAGGGAAGTTCTACGAGCAGTACTTC.

J is TRBJ2-1 and V is TRBV9; TRBD1 matches 7 bases. The germline V gene encodes CDR1 SGDLS and CDR2 YYNGEE. V trimming: 0 bases; J trimming: 2 bases; junction bases outside the gene matches: 8. The CDR3 runs to 17 residues. The CDR3 loop is CASSVDQGGNPYNEQFF. CDR3 nucleotides: TGTGCCAGCAGCGTAGATCAAGGGGGCAACCCCTACAATGAGCAGTTCTTC. The full variable domain, with the rest looked up from reference TRBV9 and TRBJ2-1, is DSGVTQTPKHLITATGQRVTLRCSPRSGDLSVYWYQQSLDQGLQFLIQYYNGEERAKGNILERFSAQQFPDLHSELNLSSLELGDSALYFCASSVDQGGNPYNEQFFGPGTRLTVL.

This chain links TRBV28 with TRBJ2-5, with 7 bases lining up with TRBD1. From germline, CDR1 is MDHEN and CDR2 SYDVKM. The V gene end was trimmed by 5 bases and the J gene end by 3 bases; junction bases not matched to a gene: 6. The CDR3 has 14 residues. The CDR3 loop reads CASSQETGKETQYF. The CDR3 DNA reads as TGTGCCAGCAGTCAAGAGACAGGGAAAGAGACCCAGTACTTC.

This clone was seen just once. The chain joins TRBV4-3 to TRBJ2-7, with D perhaps matching TRBD1 (7 bases). Per germline, CDR1 LGHNA and CDR2 YSLEER. V was clipped by 4 bases and J by 7 bases, with 20 bases between them. The CDR3 covers 15 residues. CDR3 in amino acids: CASSPTQGGLGEQYF. CDR3 nucleotide sequence: TGCGCCAGCAGCCCTACCCAGGGGGGATTGGGGGAGCAGTACTTC.

This chain links TRBV4-1 with TRBJ2-3; TRBD1 matches 9 bases. V was pared by 1 base and J by 4 bases, with 6 bases of the junction left unmatched. Germline V gives CDR1 MGHRA, CDR2 YSYEKL. The CDR3 sequence is 16 residues long. This chain's CDR3 is CASSQVQGAPPDTQYF. The CDR3 nucleotides are TGCGCCAGCAGCCAAGTACAGGGGGCGCCTCCAGATACGCAGTATTTT.

This chain connects TRBV7-5 to TRBJ2-1; the D call in the table, TRBD1, was not verified against the DNA. TRBV7-5 corresponds to a pseudogene. This CDR3 is 18 amino acids long. The CDR3 DNA follows: TGTGCCAGAAGCCTATTTCCCGGACAGAAGAACTCCTACAATGAGCAGTTCTTC. Protein product: CARSLFPGQKNSYNEQFF.

This clone was observed a single time. The chain couples TRBV7-3 to TRBJ2-5; TRBD1 is a possible D gene (6 bases). The better agreement between TRBJ2-7 and the DNA end casts doubt on the J call. The CDR3 spans 15 residues. Per germline, CDR1 SGHTA and CDR2 FQGTGA. The DNA for the CDR3 is TGTGCCAGCAGCCAACGAGAGTCAGGGGTGTACGAGCAGTACTTC. Translating it yields CASSQRESGVYEQYF.

The chain combines TRBV5-1 with TRBJ1-6; 8 nucleotides line up with TRBD1. V shed 3 bases, J shed 0 bases, and the junction held 5 bases outside the gene matches. Germline CDR1 and CDR2: SGHRS and YFSETQ. This CDR3 is built from 17 residues. CDR3 sequence: CASSWTGPSSYNSPLHF. In DNA form, the CDR3 reads TGCGCCAGCAGCTGGACAGGGCCGAGCTCCTATAATTCACCCCTCCACTTT.

This chain links TRBV5-8 with TRBJ1-2; 7 bases are a match to TRBD1. CDR1 is SGHTS, CDR2 YDEGEE, per germline. V shed 4 bases, J shed 4 bases, and the junction held 13 bases outside the gene matches. The CDR3 spans 16 residues. The CDR3 coding sequence is TGTGCCAGCAGCGGCCAAAGGGGGCGCCAAGTCTATGGCTACACCTTC. It encodes CASSGQRGRQVYGYTF.

This chain links TRBV4-1 with TRBJ2-7; D is perhaps TRBD1 (6 bases). The V end was cut by 1 base, the J end by 3 bases, with 7 bases between. The length of the CDR3 is 13 residues. In germline, CDR1 is MGHRA, CDR2 YSYEKL. Written as DNA, the CDR3 is TGCGCCAGCAGCCAAGCGGGACACTACGAGCAGTACTTC. It yields the protein CASSQAGHYEQYF.

This chain's CDR3 is CASSLYPRPTGVGIYEQYF. DNA of the CDR3: TGTGCCAGCAGCCTATACCCACGACCGACAGGCGTCGGAATATACGAGCAGTACTTC. The chain joins TRBV7-3 to TRBJ2-7; D is perhaps TRBD1 (6 bases). The CDR3 runs 19 residues. Germline CDR1 and CDR2: SGHTA and FQGTGA. The V gene lost 5 bases and the J gene lost 4 bases, with 30 bases spanning the gap. The full variable domain, rest sourced from reference TRBV7-3 and TRBJ2-7, is GAGVSQTPSNKVTEKGKYVELRCDPISGHTALYWYRQSLGQGPEFLIYFQGTGAADDSGLPNDRFFAVRPEGSVSTLKIQRTERGDSAVYLCASSLYPRPTGVGIYEQYFGPGTRLTVT.

This clone has a handful of counts. Written as DNA, the CDR3 is TGTGCCTGGAGTTTAGCCGATTTGTTTATGAACACTGAAGCTTTCTTT. This sequence encodes CAWSLADLFMNTEAFF. The rearrangement joins TRBV30 to TRBJ1-1; D unclear. CDR3 length: 16 residues. From germline, CDR1 is GTSNPN and CDR2 SVGIG (reference sequence). The V end was cut by 2 bases, the J end by 0 bases, with 16 bases between.

V and J are TRBV28 and TRBJ1-1; D may be TRBD1 (6 bases). In germline, CDR1 is MDHEN, CDR2 SYDVKM. Trimming pared 3 bases from V and 4 bases from J, leaving 21 bases between. The CDR3 covers 17 residues. The CDR3 is CASSLWRWAGEFTEAFF. For the CDR3, the DNA is TGTGCCAGCAGTTTGTGGAGATGGGCAGGGGAGTTCACTGAAGCTTTCTTT.

In DNA, the CDR3 is TGTGCCAGCAGCGTAAGCAGGTCTTTCTACAATGAGCAGTTCTTC. Residues: CASSVSRSFYNEQFF. The chain uses TRBV9 and TRBJ2-1; D ambiguous. The CDR3 is 15 residues long. V was trimmed by 1 base and J by 3 bases, leaving 11 bases between them. In germline, CDR1 is SGDLS, CDR2 YYNGEE. The variable domain in full, completed from reference TRBV9 and TRBJ2-1, reads DSGVTQTPKHLITATGQRVTLRCSPRSGDLSVYWYQQSLDQGLQFLIQYYNGEERAKGNILERFSAQQFPDLHSELNLSSLELGDSALYFCASSVSRSFYNEQFFGPGTRLTVL.

The chain combines TRBV7-9 with TRBJ2-1; 10 positions agree with TRBD1. Trimming at V came to 6 bases and at J to 8 bases, leaving 10 bases not matched to a gene. From germline, CDR1 is SEHNR and CDR2 FQNEAQ (reference sequence). This CDR3 contains 15 residues. The CDR3 reads CASSLGTGALDEQFF. The CDR3 region has the DNA TGTGCCAGCAGTCTTGGGACAGGGGCCCTCGATGAGCAGTTCTTC.

The chain has TRBV4-3 and TRBJ2-5, with D possibly matching TRBD1 (5 bases). The germline V and J ends were trimmed by 4 bases and 2 bases, with 14 bases remaining between them. The germline CDR1 and CDR2 sequences are LGHNA and YSLEER. CDR3 size: 15 residues. The DNA of the CDR3 is TGCGCCAGCAGCCCTTCGCGGAACAGGCAAGAGACCCAGTACTTC. It encodes CASSPSRNRQETQYF.